A selection of T cell receptor beta chains follows, all from one sample in a study of shared clonotypes between healthy human individuals. The assay was immunoSEQ multiplex PCR, and TCRdb's table has in-frame clones only and misses some. The sample lists 500,000 to 550,000 clones, 95% to 97% seen once, with under 0.065% in the top ten. Material: naive CD4+ T cells sorted from blood. Receptors originate from a woman aged 25-40 years in good health. The CDR3 runs from the conserved cysteine through the conserved F or W. Fields, in order: D gene, clone size, V gene, J gene, CDR3 DNA, CDR3 protein. D genes are given only for firm matches. Size is stated for part of the rows, as once, few or many counts, or as a class when the clone is expanded.

.,.,TRBV27,TRBJ2-3,TGTGCCAGCACGTCTAGGGGTAGGGGCACAGATACGCAGTATTTT,CASTSRGRGTDTQYF
.,.,TRBV6-6,TRBJ1-2,TGTGCCAGCGCTGGGTATGGCTACACCTTC,CASAGYGYTF
.,.,TRBV30,TRBJ1-5,TGTGCCTGGAGTATAGGAGCAAAAAGCAATCAGCCCCAGCATTTT,CAWSIGAKSNQPQHF
TRBD2,.,TRBV19,TRBJ2-2,TGTGCCAGTAGTATAGTTATACTAGCGGGATTAAACACCGGGGAGCTGTTTTTT,CASSIVILAGLNTGELFF
.,.,TRBV6-5,TRBJ1-4,TGTGCCAGCAGTTACCGGGCCAAGAAGAGGGAAAAACTGTTTTTT,CASSYRAKKREKLFF
.,.,TRBV5-1,TRBJ2-5,TGCGCCAGCAGCTTGGCCGAGGTCTTCAAAGAGACCCAGTACTTC,CASSLAEVFKETQYF
.,.,TRBV29-1,TRBJ2-2,TGCAGCGTTGCGCCCGGACGGAACACCGGGGAGCTGTTTTTT,CSVAPGRNTGELFF
.,.,TRBV6-1,TRBJ2-2,TGTGCCAGCAGTGAACAGGGAAAAGACACCGGGGAGCTGTTTTTT,CASSEQGKDTGELFF
TRBD1,.,TRBV7-6,TRBJ2-3,TGTGCCAGCAGCCGGACAGGGGATACGCAGTATTTT,CASSRTGDTQYF
.,.,TRBV2,TRBJ2-1,TGTGCCAGCACACTAGTCGGCAATGAGCAGTTCTTC,CASTLVGNEQFF
TRBD2,.,TRBV9,TRBJ2-1,TGTGCCAGCAGCGCGAATAGCGGGAGTCGCAATGAGCAGTTCTTC,CASSANSGSRNEQFF
TRBD1,.,TRBV28,TRBJ1-2,TGTGCCAGCAGTCCAAGATCGACAGGGAACTATGGCTACACCTTC,CASSPRSTGNYGYTF
.,.,TRBV18,TRBJ1-1,TGTGCCAGCCGTCAGGGGCCAGACACTGAAGCTTTCTTT,CASRQGPDTEAFF
.,.,TRBV28,TRBJ1-3,TGTGCCAGCAGTTTCAGTGGAAACACCATATATTTT,CASSFSGNTIYF
TRBD2,.,TRBV5-1,TRBJ2-7,TGCGCCAGCAGCCCCACTAGCGGGAGCTCCTACGAGCAGTACTTC,CASSPTSGSSYEQYF
.,.,TRBV18,TRBJ1-2,TGTGCCAGCTCACCTTCCAGGGTTCTTTATGGCTACACCTTC,CASSPSRVLYGYTF
.,.,TRBV27,TRBJ2-6,TGTGCCAGCAGTTTAGCCCCCAGCTCTGGGGCCAACGTCCTGACTTTC,CASSLAPSSGANVLTF
.,.,TRBV28,TRBJ2-1,TGTGCCAGCACGCCCGCCGGGACTCCCGACTCCTACAATGAGCAGTTCTTC,CASTPAGTPDSYNEQFF
TRBD2,.,TRBV5-4,TRBJ2-7,TGTGCCAGCAGCCGCGGACTAGCGGGAGACGAGCAGTACTTC,CASSRGLAGDEQYF
.,once,TRBV7-3,TRBJ1-6,TGTGCCAGCAGCTTAGGACAGACTCATTCACCCCTCCACTTT,CASSLGQTHSPLHF
.,.,TRBV10-1,TRBJ1-5,TGCGCCAGCAGTGAAGCACAGGGCCCAATCCGGAGCAATCAGCCCCAGCATTTT,CASSEAQGPIRSNQPQHF
.,.,TRBV7-6,TRBJ1-3,TGTGCCTCAACAGCCGCACGTAACTCTGGAAACACCATATATTTT,CASTAARNSGNTIYF
.,.,TRBV6-6,TRBJ1-5,TGTGCCAGCAGTTACTCTAATTCCCTAGGCGGGCCCCAGCATTTT,CASSYSNSLGGPQHF
TRBD2,.,TRBV28,TRBJ2-2,TGTGCCAGCAGGTTGCCCTCTAGCGGGAGGGCCGGGGAGCTGTTTTTT,CASRLPSSGRAGELFF
.,.,TRBV7-2,TRBJ1-5,TGTGCCAGCAGCTTAAAAGGGGATTTTCAGCCCCAGCATTTT,CASSLKGDFQPQHF
.,.,TRBV30,TRBJ1-1,TGTGCCTGGAGTAAGTCGGGGATTGAAGCTTTCTTT,CAWSKSGIEAFF
.,.,TRBV15,TRBJ1-4,TGTGCCACCAGCAGACAGACTAATGAAAAACTGTTTTTT,CATSRQTNEKLFF